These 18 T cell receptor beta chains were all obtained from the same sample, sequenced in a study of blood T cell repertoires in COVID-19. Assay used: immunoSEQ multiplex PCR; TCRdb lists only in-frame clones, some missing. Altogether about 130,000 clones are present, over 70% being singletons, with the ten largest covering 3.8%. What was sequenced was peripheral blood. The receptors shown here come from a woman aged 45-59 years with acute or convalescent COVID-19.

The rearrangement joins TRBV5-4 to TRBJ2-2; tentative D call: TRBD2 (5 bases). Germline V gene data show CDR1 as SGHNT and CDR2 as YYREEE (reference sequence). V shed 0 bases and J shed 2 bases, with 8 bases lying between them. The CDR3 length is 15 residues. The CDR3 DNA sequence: TGTGCCAGCAGCTTGGATCCGGGAAACACCGGGGAGCTGTTTTTT. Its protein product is CASSLDPGNTGELFF. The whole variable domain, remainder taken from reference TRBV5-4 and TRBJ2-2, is ETGVTQSPTHLIKTRGQQVTLRCSSQSGHNTVSWYQQALGQGPQFIFQYYREEENGRGNFPPRFSGLQFPNYSSELNVNALELDDSALYLCASSLDPGNTGELFFGEGSRLTVL.

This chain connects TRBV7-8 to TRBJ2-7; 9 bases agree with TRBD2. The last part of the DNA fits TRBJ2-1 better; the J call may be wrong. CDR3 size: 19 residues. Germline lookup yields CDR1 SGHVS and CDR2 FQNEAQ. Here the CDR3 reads CASSLALGLASSSYNEQFF. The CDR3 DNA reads TGTGCCAGCAGCTTAGCGCTAGGACTAGCGTCGAGCTCCTACAATGAGCAGTTCTTC.

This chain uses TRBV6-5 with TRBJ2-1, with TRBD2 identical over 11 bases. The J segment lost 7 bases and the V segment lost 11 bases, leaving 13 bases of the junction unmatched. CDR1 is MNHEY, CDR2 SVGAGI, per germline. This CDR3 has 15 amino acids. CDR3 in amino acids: CACVDSGRAVNEQFF. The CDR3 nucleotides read TGTGCCTGCGTCGATAGCGGGAGGGCCGTGAATGAGCAGTTCTTC.

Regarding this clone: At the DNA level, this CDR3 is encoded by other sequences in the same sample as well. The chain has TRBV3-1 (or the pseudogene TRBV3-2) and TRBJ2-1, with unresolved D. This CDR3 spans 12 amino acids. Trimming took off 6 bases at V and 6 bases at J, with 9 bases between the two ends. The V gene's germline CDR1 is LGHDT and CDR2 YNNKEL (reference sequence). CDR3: CASSPPGNEQFF. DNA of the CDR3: TGTGCCAGCAGTCCCCCGGGCAATGAGCAGTTCTTC.

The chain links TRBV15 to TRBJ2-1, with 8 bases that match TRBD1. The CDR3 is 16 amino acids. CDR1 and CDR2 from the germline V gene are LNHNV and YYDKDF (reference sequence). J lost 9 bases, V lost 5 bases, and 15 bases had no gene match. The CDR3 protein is CATSGGSHRGWGEQFF. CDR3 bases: TGTGCCACCAGCGGAGGGAGCCACAGGGGGTGGGGTGAGCAGTTCTTC.

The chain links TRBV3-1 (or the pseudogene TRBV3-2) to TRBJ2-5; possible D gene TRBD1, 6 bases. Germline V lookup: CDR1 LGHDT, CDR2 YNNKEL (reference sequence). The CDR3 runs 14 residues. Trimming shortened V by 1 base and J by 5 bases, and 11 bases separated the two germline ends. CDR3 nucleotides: TGTGCCAGCAGCCAAGGAGGCCAGGGGGAGACCCAGTACTTC. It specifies CASSQGGQGETQYF.

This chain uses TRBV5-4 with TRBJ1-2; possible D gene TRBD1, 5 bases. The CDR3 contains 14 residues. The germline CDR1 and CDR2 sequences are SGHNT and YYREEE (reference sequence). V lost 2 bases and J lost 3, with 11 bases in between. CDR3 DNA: TGTGCCAGCAGCTTCGACAGAACTTACTATGGCTACACCTTC. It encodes CASSFDRTYYGYTF.

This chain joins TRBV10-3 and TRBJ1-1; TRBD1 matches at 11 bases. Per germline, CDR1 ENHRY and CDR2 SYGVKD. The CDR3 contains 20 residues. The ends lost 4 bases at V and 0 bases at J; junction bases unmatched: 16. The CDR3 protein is CAISAGPGQGGKGMNTEAFF. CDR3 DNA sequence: TGTGCCATCAGTGCAGGACCGGGACAGGGGGGAAAAGGTATGAACACTGAAGCTTTCTTT.

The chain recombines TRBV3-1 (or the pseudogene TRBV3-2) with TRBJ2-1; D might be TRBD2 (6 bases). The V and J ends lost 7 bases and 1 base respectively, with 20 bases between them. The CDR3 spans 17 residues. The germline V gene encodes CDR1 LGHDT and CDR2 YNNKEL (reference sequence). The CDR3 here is CASTSSSARWSYNEQFF. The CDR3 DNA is TGTGCCAGCACCTCTTCTAGCGCACGGTGGTCCTACAATGAGCAGTTCTTC.

CDR3 sequence (DNA): TGTGCCATCAGTGAGTCGGGTGACTTCGGAGGAAACACCATATATTTT. This translates into CAISESGDFGGNTIYF. V usage is TRBV10-3 and J usage is TRBJ1-3, with D uncertain. Per germline, CDR1 ENHRY and CDR2 SYGVKD. Trimming stripped 0 bases from V and 4 bases from J, with 13 bases between. This CDR3 contains 16 residues.

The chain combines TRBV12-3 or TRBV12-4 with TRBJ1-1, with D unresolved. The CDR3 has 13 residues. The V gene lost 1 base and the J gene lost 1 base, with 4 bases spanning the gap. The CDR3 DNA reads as TGTGCCAGCAGTTTAGGAGCGAACACTGAAGCTTTCTTT. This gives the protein CASSLGANTEAFF.

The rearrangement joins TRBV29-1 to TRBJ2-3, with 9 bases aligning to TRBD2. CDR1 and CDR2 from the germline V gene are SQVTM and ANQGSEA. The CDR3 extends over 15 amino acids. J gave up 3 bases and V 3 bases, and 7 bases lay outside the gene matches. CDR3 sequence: CSVDGRGGPTDTQYF. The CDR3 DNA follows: TGCAGCGTTGATGGGCGGGGGGGCCCTACAGATACGCAGTATTTT.

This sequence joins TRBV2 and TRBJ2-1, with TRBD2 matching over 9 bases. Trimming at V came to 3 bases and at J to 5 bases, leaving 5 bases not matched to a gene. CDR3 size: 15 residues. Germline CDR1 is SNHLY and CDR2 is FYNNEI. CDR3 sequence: CASSDVTSGHNEQFF. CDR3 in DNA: TGTGCCAGCAGTGATGTGACTAGCGGACACAATGAGCAGTTCTTC.

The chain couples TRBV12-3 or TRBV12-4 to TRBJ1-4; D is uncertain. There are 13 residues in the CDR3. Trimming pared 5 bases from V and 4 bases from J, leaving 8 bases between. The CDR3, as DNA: TGTGCCAGCAGTCGACGGGTTAATGAAAAACTGTTTTTT. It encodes CASSRRVNEKLFF.

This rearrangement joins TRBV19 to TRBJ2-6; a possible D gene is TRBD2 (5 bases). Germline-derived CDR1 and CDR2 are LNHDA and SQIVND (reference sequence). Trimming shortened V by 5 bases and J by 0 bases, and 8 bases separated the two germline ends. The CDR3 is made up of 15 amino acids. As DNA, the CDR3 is TGTGCCAGTAGTGATGGGAGCTCTGGGGCCAACGTCCTGACTTTC. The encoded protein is CASSDGSSGANVLTF. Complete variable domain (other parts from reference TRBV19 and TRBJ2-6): DGGITQSPKYLFRKEGQNVTLSCEQNLNHDAMYWYRQDPGQGLRLIYYSQIVNDFQKGDIAEGYSVSREKKESFPLTVTSAQKNPTAFYLCASSDGSSGANVLTFGAGSRLTVL.

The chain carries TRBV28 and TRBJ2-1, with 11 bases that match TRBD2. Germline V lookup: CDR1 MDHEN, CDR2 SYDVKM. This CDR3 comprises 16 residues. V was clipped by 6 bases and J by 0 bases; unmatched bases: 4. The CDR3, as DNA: TGTGCCAGCAGGGCTACTAGCGGGAGCTCCTACAATGAGCAGTTCTTC. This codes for CASRATSGSSYNEQFF.

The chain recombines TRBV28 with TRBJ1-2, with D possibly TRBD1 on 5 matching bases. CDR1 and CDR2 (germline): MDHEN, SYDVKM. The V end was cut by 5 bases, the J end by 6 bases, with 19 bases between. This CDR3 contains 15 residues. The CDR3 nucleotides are TGTGCCAGCAGTCCCGGCCCGGGGGTAGGACATGGCTACACCTTC. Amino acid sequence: CASSPGPGVGHGYTF.

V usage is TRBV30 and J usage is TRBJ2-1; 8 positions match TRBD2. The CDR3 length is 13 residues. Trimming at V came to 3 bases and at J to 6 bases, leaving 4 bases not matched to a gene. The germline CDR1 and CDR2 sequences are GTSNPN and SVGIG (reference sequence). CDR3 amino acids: CAWSPGLANEQFF. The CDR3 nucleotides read TGTGCCTGGAGCCCAGGACTAGCCAATGAGCAGTTCTTC.